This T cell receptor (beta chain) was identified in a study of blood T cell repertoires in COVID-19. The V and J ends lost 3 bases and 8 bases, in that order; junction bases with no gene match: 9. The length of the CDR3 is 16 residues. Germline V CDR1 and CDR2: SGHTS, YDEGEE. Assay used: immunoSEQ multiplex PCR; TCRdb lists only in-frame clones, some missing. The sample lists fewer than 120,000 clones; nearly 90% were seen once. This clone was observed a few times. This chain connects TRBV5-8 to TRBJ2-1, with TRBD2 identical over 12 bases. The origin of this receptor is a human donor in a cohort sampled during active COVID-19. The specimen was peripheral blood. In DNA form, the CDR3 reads TGTGCCAGCAGCTCCAGGGCACTAGCGGGAGGCCATGAGCAGTTCTTC. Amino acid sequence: CASSSRALAGGHEQFF.